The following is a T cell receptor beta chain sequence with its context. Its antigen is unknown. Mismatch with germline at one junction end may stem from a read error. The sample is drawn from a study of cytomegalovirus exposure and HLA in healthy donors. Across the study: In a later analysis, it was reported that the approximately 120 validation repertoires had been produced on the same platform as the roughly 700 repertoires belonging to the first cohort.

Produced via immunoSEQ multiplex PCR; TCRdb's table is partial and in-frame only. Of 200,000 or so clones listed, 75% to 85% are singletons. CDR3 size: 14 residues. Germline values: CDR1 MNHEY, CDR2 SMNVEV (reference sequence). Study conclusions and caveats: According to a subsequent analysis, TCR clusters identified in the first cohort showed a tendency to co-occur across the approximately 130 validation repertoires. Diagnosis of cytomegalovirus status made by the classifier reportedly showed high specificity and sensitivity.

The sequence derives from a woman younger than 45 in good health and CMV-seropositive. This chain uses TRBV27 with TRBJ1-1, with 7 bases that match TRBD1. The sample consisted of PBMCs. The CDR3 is CASSGIQGNPEAFF. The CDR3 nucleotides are TGTGCCAGCAGTGGAATACAGGGGAACCCTGAAGCTTTCTTT.